Reported below is one TCR beta chain. This clone has a handful of counts. This clone's antigen is unknown. No base-level quality is on record; no much larger clone is a single base apart. The entire amount of isolated RNA was reverse transcribed using the High Capacity cDNA Reverse Transcription Kit, so the sequenced TCRB transcripts were expressed ones. Naive, central memory and regulatory T cell samples underwent deep immunoSEQ sequencing, averaging about 3.3 million total reads per sample. Sorted cells were lysed in RLT buffer and RNA was extracted with DNase-treated RNeasy Micro or Mini kits, depending on cell number. Each cell subset was processed separately to prevent cross-contamination, with patient and healthy donor samples processed together. TCRB sequences were amplified from cDNA with the immunoSEQ multiplex PCR, producing 87-bp fragments spanning the CDR3 region. The amplicons were sequenced using the Illumina HiSeq platform. As for how the authors treated the data: PCR bias was computationally corrected using synthetic template baselines, reads within Hamming distance 2 were collapsed, and singletons that could not be merged were discarded. Reads were aligned against IMGT so that V, D and J genes, CDR3 length and insertions or deletions at six rearrangement sites could be assigned. Within each subset, clonotype counts were normalized to sorted cell number, and only after that were true diversity and Gini coefficients computed with the tcR R package. Repertoire sharing was quantified using the overlap coefficient calculated on TCRB nucleotide sequences. What TCRdb holds here is the immuneACCESS table cut down to in-frame rearrangements. Part of the clones is not present; checked against another copy, under half of the missing clones reflect an unresolved V gene, and the others are unexplained. V, J and clone size were drawn from that table, and D and trimming were deduced from the DNA. A total of about 210,000 clones appear in this sample, roughly a tenth of them only once. Over 1% of the sample comes from the top ten.

These data originate in a study of beta chain features in type 1 diabetes (dated by TCRdb to the late 2010s). Turning to the overall study: Mean age, gender distribution, total cell number and subset yield were not different between patients and healthy donors. Naive and central memory subsets were obtained from all 30 or so donors, but regulatory and stem cell-like memory subsets were isolated from only 8 patients and roughly 8 healthy donors. A total of around 110,000,000 sorted cells were examined across all samples, and RNA yield correlated strongly with the number of cells per subset. In the study, recently diagnosed type 1 diabetes patients and matched healthy donors were compared on the TCRB repertoires of their sorted circulating CD4+ T cell subsets. What the study reported, not specific to this receptor: Shorter templates might be favored by PCR, yet because patient and control samples were amplified and corrected together, any such skew would affect both groups equally. At VDJ recombination sites, patients with type 1 diabetes made fewer insertions and deleted more nucleotides, a pattern implying thymic rearrangement abnormalities. Naive, central memory and regulatory TCRB repertoires appeared to be more alike among patients than among healthy donors. Sequencing cDNA rather than genomic DNA could over-represent highly expressing activated cells, although activation and CD3 levels did not differ between groups. Type 1 diabetes patients showed a moderate but significant shortening of TCRB CDR3 length in all four CD4+ subsets. Because small numbers of individuals were included in the HLA sub-analyses, any influence of HLA type on TCRB rearrangement was left unresolved.

Each donor gave one peripheral blood draw, averaging approximately 0.12 L, which was collected into heparinised tubes. A BD FACSAria II was used to sort naive, central memory, regulatory and stem cell-like memory CD4+ T cells with a panel that included CD45RO, CCR7, CD25, CD127, CD95 and CD27. A purity above 95% was achieved for all sorted populations. PBMCs were isolated immediately by Lymphoprep density gradient centrifugation and stained directly without culture. To minimize batch effects, samples were stained and sorted in pairs, one healthy donor with one patient per experiment. Taken from the germline V gene, the CDR1 and CDR2 loops are SGHVS and FNYEAQ. The CDR3, cysteine through phenylalanine, is 11 amino acids long. CDR3 DNA only is kept here, 33 bases in frame from base 1. V sheds 2 bases and J sheds 7 bases, leaving 2 bases between their ends.

The V and J genes are TRBV7-6 and TRBJ2-2; no D gene call is confident. This receptor was obtained from a man aged 18-30 years in good health. The sample was central memory CD4+ T cells from blood. The CDR3 sequence is CASSLLGELFF. The base sequence is TGTGCCAGCAGCTTACTCGGGGAGCTGTTTTTT.